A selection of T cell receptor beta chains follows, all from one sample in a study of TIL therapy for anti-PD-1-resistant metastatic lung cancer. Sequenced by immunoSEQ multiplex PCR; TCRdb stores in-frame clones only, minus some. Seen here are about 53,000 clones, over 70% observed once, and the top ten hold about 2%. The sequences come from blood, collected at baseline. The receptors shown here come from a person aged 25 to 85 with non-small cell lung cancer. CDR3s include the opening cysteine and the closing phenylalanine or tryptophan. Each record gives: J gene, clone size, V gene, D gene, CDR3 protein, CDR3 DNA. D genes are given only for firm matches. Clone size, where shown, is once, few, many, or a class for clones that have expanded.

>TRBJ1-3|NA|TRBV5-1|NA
CASSLGQFNSGNTIYF
TGCGCCAGCAGCCTCGGACAGTTTAACTCTGGAAACACCATATATTTT
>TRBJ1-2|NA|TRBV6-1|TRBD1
CASSDPRDRSAAYGYTF
TGTGCCAGCAGTGACCCCCGGGACAGGTCTGCGGCCTATGGCTACACCTTC
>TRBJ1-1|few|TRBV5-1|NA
CASSEQGIDGTEAFF
TGCGCCAGCAGCGAACAGGGAATAGATGGGACTGAAGCTTTCTTT
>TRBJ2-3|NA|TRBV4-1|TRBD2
CASSQAGGGGFPDTQYF
TGCGCCAGCAGCCAAGCCGGGGGCGGGGGGTTCCCAGATACGCAGTATTTT
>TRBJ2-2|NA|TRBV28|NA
CASSSPSVYTGELFF
TGTGCCAGCAGTTCCCCCTCCGTATACACCGGGGAGCTGTTTTTT
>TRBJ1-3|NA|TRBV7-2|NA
CASTSAGGSGNTIYF
TGTGCCAGCACTTCGGCGGGGGGGTCAGGAAACACCATATATTTT
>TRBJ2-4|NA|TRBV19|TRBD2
CASKRGGGAMENIQYF
TGTGCCAGTAAACGTGGCGGGGGGGCGATGGAAAACATTCAGTACTTC
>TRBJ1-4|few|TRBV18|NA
CASSLSRANEKLFF
TGTGCCAGCTCATTAAGCAGGGCTAATGAAAAACTGTTTTTT
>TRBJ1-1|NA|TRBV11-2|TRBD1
CASSLGQNIMNTEAFF
TGTGCCAGCAGCCTGGGACAGAACATCATGAACACTGAAGCTTTCTTT
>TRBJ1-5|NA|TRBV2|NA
CASSEAAGARQPQHF
TGTGCCAGCAGTGAAGCGGCGGGGGCTCGGCAGCCCCAGCATTTT